These 17 T cell receptor beta chains were all obtained from the same sample, sequenced in a study of identical twins. One entry per CDR3 protein results from TCRdb running MiXCR on the 5' RACE reads. Of about 700,000 distinct CDR3 sequences listed, 5.5% to 6.5% are singletons. Sequences were obtained from naive T cells sorted from blood. The receptors were sampled from a man aged 18 to 29 in good health.

This clonotype appeared a few times. The rearrangement joins TRBV7-2 to TRBJ2-1, with 9 bases identical to TRBD2. Trimming took 4 bases from V and 8 from J; bases not matched to a gene: 12. Germline-derived CDR1 and CDR2 are SGHTA and FQGNSA. This CDR3 is built from 16 residues. The CDR3 sequence: CASSSVLAGGTHEQFF. The CDR3 coding sequence is TGTGCCAGCAGCTCCGTTCTTGCGGGAGGGACTCATGAGCAGTTCTTC.

This clonotype was found many times. The chain links TRBV20-1 to TRBJ2-3, with 7 bases aligning to TRBD1. The CDR3 has 15 amino acids. From germline, CDR1 is DFQATT and CDR2 SNEGSKA (reference sequence). V dropped 5 bases and J dropped 3; count of bases not matched to a gene: 11. The CDR3 sequence: CSAPRGGTKTDTQYF. CDR3 nucleotide sequence: TGCAGTGCTCCCCGAGGGGGCACAAAAACAGATACGCAGTATTTT.

The rearrangement joins TRBV25-1 to TRBJ2-7; no definite D call. This CDR3 contains 12 residues. V shed 5 bases and J shed 3 bases, with 8 bases lying between them. Germline assignment: CDR1 MGHDK and CDR2 SYGVNS. The CDR3 DNA follows: TGTGCCAGCAGTCGGAACCTCTACGAGCAGTACTTC. Translated, it gives CASSRNLYEQYF.

This clonotype was recorded at least ten times. This sequence joins TRBV18 and TRBJ1-1; D not resolved. Trimming left V 3 bases short and J 3 bases short, with 8 bases between. Germline V gene lookup returns CDR1 KGHSH and CDR2 LQKENI. This CDR3 comprises 13 residues. The CDR3 DNA is TGTGCCAGCTCACCCGTAGTTGACACTGAAGCTTTCTTT. It specifies CASSPVVDTEAFF.

This clonotype was seen ten or more times. Here the CDR3 reads CASSLLGGGELFF. The CDR3 nucleotides are TGTGCCAGCAGTCTTCTAGGTGGCGGGGAGCTGTTTTTT. The rearrangement joins TRBV12-3 or TRBV12-4 to TRBJ2-2; unclear D gene. Trimming stripped 5 bases from V and 7 bases from J, with 11 bases between. The CDR3 totals 13 residues.

This clonotype was seen more than once but under ten times. This chain's CDR3 is CSAAPRDRLWETQYF. In DNA form, the CDR3 reads TGCAGTGCCGCGCCTCGGGACAGGCTTTGGGAGACCCAGTACTTC. V is TRBV20-1 and J is TRBJ2-5, with 8 nucleotides matching TRBD1. With 6 bases clipped from V and 5 bases from J, the junction kept 14 bases outside the gene matches. CDR1 and CDR2 (germline): DFQATT, SNEGSKA (reference sequence). The CDR3 totals 15 residues.

This clonotype was seen at least ten times. J is TRBJ2-4 and V is TRBV5-6, with D tentatively TRBD1 (5 bases). There are 12 residues in the CDR3. Germline V CDR1 and CDR2: SGHDT, YYEEEE. Trimming took 2 bases from V and 14 from J, leaving 14 bases between them. The CDR3 protein is CASSFLRSREYF. CDR3 sequence (DNA): TGTGCCAGCAGCTTCCTTCGGTCCAGGGAGTACTTC.

The sample holds a few counts of this clonotype. This sequence joins TRBV20-1 and TRBJ2-1; D remains unclear. Per the germline V gene, CDR1 is DFQATT and CDR2 is SNEGSKA (reference sequence). V lost 0 bases and J 7 bases, leaving 4 bases between the germline ends. The CDR3 is 11 amino acids. This chain's CDR3 is CSARDANEQFF. The CDR3 DNA reads as TGCAGTGCTAGAGACGCGAATGAGCAGTTCTTC.

In this sample, this clonotype turned up many times. The chain couples TRBV15 to TRBJ1-2; D might be TRBD1 (5 bases). Trimming cost V 0 bases and J 2 bases, with 10 bases left between them. The CDR3 extends over 15 amino acids. CDR1 and CDR2 (germline): LNHNV, YYDKDF (reference sequence). CDR3 residues: CATSRDYGGNYGYTF. The CDR3 DNA sequence: TGTGCCACCAGCAGAGATTACGGGGGAAACTATGGCTACACCTTC.

The table lists this clonotype with a few counts. DNA for the CDR3: TGTGCCAGCAGCTTGGGCGAGGCGAAGGCCGATACGCAGTATTTT. This encodes CASSLGEAKADTQYF. The genes are TRBV11-2 and TRBJ2-3; D gene uncertain. The V gene lost 3 bases and the J gene lost 6 bases, with 16 bases spanning the gap. Looked up from germline, CDR1 is SGHAT and CDR2 is FQNNGV. This CDR3 is built from 15 residues. Complete variable domain (other parts from reference TRBV11-2 and TRBJ2-3): EAGVAQSPRYKIIEKRQSVAFWCNPISGHATLYWYQQILGQGPKLLIQFQNNGVVDDSQLPKDRFSAERLKGVDSTLKIQPAKLEDSAVYLCASSLGEAKADTQYFGPGTRLTVL.

In this sample, this clonotype turned up many times. The rearrangement uses TRBV27 and TRBJ2-1; D remains ambiguous. Per the germline V gene, CDR1 is MNHEY and CDR2 is SMNVEV (reference sequence). The CDR3 covers 13 residues. With 0 bases removed from V and 9 bases from J, the gap between germline ends came to 9 bases. In DNA form, the CDR3 reads TGTGCCAGCAGTTTATCGGAAGAGAGTGAGCAGTTCTTC. It is translated as CASSLSEESEQFF.

In its sample, this clonotype was seen a few times. The V and J genes are TRBV20-1 and TRBJ2-7, with D maybe TRBD2 (5 bases). The CDR3 is made up of 14 amino acids. Germline CDR1 DFQATT, CDR2 SNEGSKA (reference sequence). Trimming shortened V by 0 bases and J by 2 bases, and 11 bases separated the two germline ends. CDR3 coding DNA: TGCAGTGCTAGAGATCGGCTAGCCCCCTACGAGCAGTACGTC. This sequence encodes CSARDRLAPYEQYV.

The table lists this clonotype with many counts. The chain joins TRBV7-8 to TRBJ1-1; D remains ambiguous. Germline CDR1 reads SGHVS; CDR2 reads FQNEAQ. Trimming left V 0 bases short and J 2 bases short, with 10 bases between. The CDR3 is made up of 15 amino acids. The CDR3 protein is CASSLAGTLNTEAFF. The CDR3 DNA reads as TGTGCCAGCAGCTTAGCGGGTACTCTTAACACTGAAGCTTTCTTT.

V gene TRBV4-3 combines with J gene TRBJ2-5, with unresolved D. Germline CDR1 LGHNA, CDR2 YSLEER. The V end lost 0 bases, the J end lost 1 base, and 9 bases lay between the germline ends. This CDR3 has 15 residues. In DNA, the CDR3 is TGCGCCAGCAGCCAAGATTGGGCATCCCAAGAGACCCAGTACTTC. This sequence encodes CASSQDWASQETQYF.

This clonotype was detected ten times or more. The J gene is TRBJ2-1, the V gene TRBV20-1; 10 bases align to TRBD2. Germline V gives CDR1 DFQATT, CDR2 SNEGSKA (reference sequence). The V and J ends lost 6 bases and 2 bases, in that order; junction bases with no gene match: 10. This CDR3 region has 16 residues. The CDR3 bases are TGCAGTGCAATCGCTAGCGGGAGCGCTGCCTACAATGAGCAGTTCTTC. It encodes CSAIASGSAAYNEQFF.

This clonotype was observed many times. The CDR3 loop is CASSTTPEVGEKLFF. The CDR3, as DNA: TGTGCCAGCAGTACCACCCCGGAGGTGGGTGAAAAACTGTTTTTT. The chain joins TRBV12-3 or TRBV12-4 to TRBJ1-4; D gene uncertain. The V gene lost 5 bases and the J gene lost 7 bases, with 17 bases spanning the gap. CDR3 length: 15 amino acids.

This clonotype was seen only a few times. The chain carries TRBV7-6 and TRBJ2-1; TRBD2 matches 8 bases. This CDR3 comprises 14 residues. Germline V lookup: CDR1 SGHVS, CDR2 FNYEAQ. V was clipped by 8 bases and J by 1 base; unmatched bases: 4. The chain's CDR3 is CASSTGGSYNEQFF. CDR3 in DNA: TGTGCCAGCTCTACGGGAGGGTCCTACAATGAGCAGTTCTTC.